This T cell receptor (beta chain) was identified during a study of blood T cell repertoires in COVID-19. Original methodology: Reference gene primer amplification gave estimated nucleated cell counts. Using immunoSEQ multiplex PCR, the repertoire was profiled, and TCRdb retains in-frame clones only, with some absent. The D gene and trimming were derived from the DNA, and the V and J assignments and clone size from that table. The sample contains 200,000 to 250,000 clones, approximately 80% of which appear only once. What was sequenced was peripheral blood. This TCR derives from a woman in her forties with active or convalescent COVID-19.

The CDR3 DNA sequence: TGTGCCAGCAGCGCCCGCAGCTCTGGAAACACCATATATTTT. Translation gives CASSARSSGNTIYF. V gene TRBV5-6 combines with J gene TRBJ1-3; D unresolved. Deletions cut 4 bases from V and 0 bases from J, with 8 bases between. There are 14 residues in the CDR3. Looked up from germline, CDR1 is SGHDT and CDR2 is YYEEEE.